These 4 T cell receptor beta chains originate from one sample sequenced in a study of T cell responses to AZD1222 COVID-19 vaccine (dated by TCRdb to about 2021). Library preparation employed the immunoSEQ multiplex PCR assay. The table comes from immuneACCESS by way of TCRdb, which keeps in-frame sequences with V and J called. Part of the clones is missing from these tables; in studies checked, under half for an unresolved V gene and the rest for unknown reasons. The sample profile shows 65,000 to 85,000 clones; roughly 84% of them were found once. The ten largest make up less than 25% of the sample. Interpreted using the paper, the time point label stands for: baseline before first vaccination. Source: peripheral blood, taken on day 0 of AZD1222 vaccination. The receptor source for this set is an adult in good health.

The chain employs TRBV19 and TRBJ1-1; no clear D. Germline V gives CDR1 LNHDA, CDR2 SQIVND (reference sequence). The V and J ends lost 1 base and 7 bases respectively, with 13 bases between them. The length of the CDR3 is 14 residues. CDR3 in DNA: TGTGCCAGTAGTATAGGAGGGCGGCGGATTGAAGCTTTCTTT. This codes for CASSIGGRRIEAFF.

In its sample, this clone was seen once. The CDR3 region is CASSWSGYEQYF. The CDR3, as DNA: TGTGCCAGCAGTTGGAGCGGGTACGAGCAGTACTTC. This chain connects TRBV6-2 or TRBV6-3 to TRBJ2-7; D might be TRBD2 (6 bases). The V end was cut by 4 bases, the J end by 4 bases, with 8 bases between. Germline V lookup: CDR1 MNHEY, CDR2 SVGEGT. The CDR3 length is 12 residues.

V gene TRBV10-1 combines with J gene TRBJ2-1, with 9 bases identical to TRBD2. Per germline, CDR1 WNHNN and CDR2 SYGVQD (reference sequence). J lost 2 bases, V lost 0 bases, and 2 bases had no gene match. CDR3 length equals 16 residues. CDR3 region: CASSESVAGAYNEQFF. DNA of the CDR3: TGCGCCAGCAGTGAGTCGGTAGCGGGGGCCTACAATGAGCAGTTCTTC.

The V and J genes are TRBV10-3 and TRBJ1-1; a weak D match, TRBD1 (5 bases). The CDR3 has 15 amino acids. With 3 bases removed from V and 11 bases from J, the gap between germline ends came to 22 bases. Germline V gene lookup returns CDR1 ENHRY and CDR2 SYGVKD. The CDR3 region is CAISDDSSNPSIAFF. Here the CDR3 DNA reads TGTGCCATCAGTGATGACAGCTCTAATCCCTCAATCGCTTTCTTT.